A single TCR beta chain is shown here with its context. This may stem from a read error, because a much larger clone lies one nucleotide away. Using RNA transcripts as the source, TCR beta CDR3 regions were amplified. During a first-round RT-PCR of the TCR CDR3, the HTBI primer set was used. Via MiXCR, TCRdb re-called the multiplex PCR reads, giving one row per CDR3 protein. The top ten hold around an eighth of the sample, which has about 400,000 distinct CDR3 sequences, around 16% seen once. This specimen belongs to a study of T cells in Graves' hyperthyroidism and ophthalmopathy. This CDR3 has 14 residues. Germline assignment: CDR1 SNHLY and CDR2 FYNNEI.

Input material: blood. This chain links TRBV2 with TRBJ2-7; 7 bases align to TRBD2. The J call may be faulty, since TRBJ2-1 better matches the DNA end. This clonotype originated in a woman aged 18-30 years with Graves' hyperthyroidism. CDR3 nucleotide sequence: TGTGCCAGCAGTGAGAAGAGCGGGGACTACGAGCAGTTCTTC. Translating gives CASSEKSGDYEQFF.